This note documents a single T cell receptor beta chain sequence. The target antigen is unknown. A much larger clone sits a single nucleotide away, making a read error possible. Time point denoted: patch test 1, 2 weeks after DPC sensitization. As to treatment: therapeutic diphenylcyclopropenone sensitization with weekly scalp DPC. TCRdb used MiXCR to reprocess the RACE reads, holding one entry per CDR3 protein. The sample includes about 110,000 distinct CDR3 sequences, 11% of them seen just once. The sample belongs to a study of human T cells and chemical hapten exposure. The V end was cut by 1 base, the J end by 7 bases, with 16 bases between. The CDR3 covers 15 residues. Study-level results: Donors in the study had alopecia, meaning their immune response may differ from healthy people's. The number of TCRs over 1 in 1000 frequency stayed unchanged after DPC.

The TCR was taken from a middle-aged woman with alopecia areata. Some clones in this sample may be carry-over from other donors' samples. The chain recombines TRBV12-3 or TRBV12-4 with TRBJ1-2; no clear D gene. The sequencing used whole blood, collected in connection with sensitization to the hapten diphenylcyclopropenone (DPC). CDR3 loop: CASSLEAGGGCGYTF. The CDR3 region has the DNA TGTGCCAGCAGTTTAGAGGCGGGCGGCGGGTGTGGCTACACCTTC.